This T cell receptor beta chain came from a study of Graves' ophthalmopathy and Graves' hyperthyroidism. Amplification from RNA transcripts yielded the TCR beta CDR3 regions. Second-round multiplex PCR came after first-round RT-PCR with HTBI primers. MiXCR was run by TCRdb on the multiplex PCR reads, yielding one entry per CDR3 protein. The sample lists about 400,000 distinct CDR3 sequences, about 18% occurring once. This clonotype was seen ten or more times. Its cognate antigen is unknown. Uncontrolled infections, other autoimmune diseases, pregnancy or lactation barred patients from enrollment. From fresh peripheral blood, roughly 10 ml in volume, the PBMCs were obtained. Whole-study results and caveats: Blood also contained most of the expanded thyroid clonotypes above 0.001 frequency. For separating ophthalmopathy from stable hyperthyroidism, a 13-signature model gave 87.88% sensitivity and around 80% specificity.

Between the trimmed V and J ends, which lost 4 bases and 4 bases, there was a span of 11 bases. In germline, CDR1 is MNHNS, CDR2 SASEGT. CDR3 size: 15 residues. The TCR was taken from a woman aged 18-29 years with Graves' ophthalmopathy. V is TRBV6-1 and J is TRBJ1-6; D gene ambiguous. Sequencing was performed on peripheral blood. CDR3 sequence reads: CASSVGSGYNSPLHF. Written as DNA, the CDR3 is TGTGCCAGCAGTGTCGGCAGCGGGTATAATTCACCCCTCCACTTT.